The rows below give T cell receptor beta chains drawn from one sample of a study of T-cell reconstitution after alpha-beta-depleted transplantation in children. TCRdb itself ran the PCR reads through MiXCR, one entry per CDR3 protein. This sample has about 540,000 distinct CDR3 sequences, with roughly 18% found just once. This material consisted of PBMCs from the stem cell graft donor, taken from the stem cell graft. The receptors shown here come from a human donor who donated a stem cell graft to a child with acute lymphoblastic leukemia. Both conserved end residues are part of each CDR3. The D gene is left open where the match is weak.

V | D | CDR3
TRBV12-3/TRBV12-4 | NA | CASSPRRDRTYEQYF
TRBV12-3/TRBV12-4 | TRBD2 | CASSATSAETQYF
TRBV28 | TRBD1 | CASSPAGQVPGELFF
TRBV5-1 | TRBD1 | CASRAEPGGTEAFF
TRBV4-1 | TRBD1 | CASSQGQGSVLNTEAFF
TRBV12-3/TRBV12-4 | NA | CASSFGRGNEQYF
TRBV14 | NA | CASSQEITAFWGADEQFF
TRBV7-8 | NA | CASSYEGRPQETQYF
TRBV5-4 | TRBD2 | CASSLGAGGSWEQYF
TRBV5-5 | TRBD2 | CASSLVVPLADRRGEQFF
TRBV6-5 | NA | CASSSRGERLDTQYF
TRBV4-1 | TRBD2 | CASSQDAGAALDTQYF
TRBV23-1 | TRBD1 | CASTGLGQGRTPHGYTF
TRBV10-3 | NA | CARATPSSYEQYF
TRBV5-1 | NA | CASSLDVRTGELFF
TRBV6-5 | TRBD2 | CASSYQSNLGLAVPGSYNEQFF
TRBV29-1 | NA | CSVDGIPSGGELFF
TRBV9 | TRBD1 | CASSGDRGNSPLHF
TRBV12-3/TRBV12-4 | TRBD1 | CASTPQGLVPTGELFF
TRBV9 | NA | CASSEPSGTGRTEAFF
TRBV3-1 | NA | CASSGQTSSTDTQYF
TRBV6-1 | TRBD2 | CASSEWAKRERRETQYF
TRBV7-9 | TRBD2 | CASSARWSGSGETQYF
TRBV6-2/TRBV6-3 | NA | CASSYSTVNQPQHF
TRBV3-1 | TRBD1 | CASSQGTGQGSDTQYF
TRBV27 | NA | CASGLLGSQPQHF
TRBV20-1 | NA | CSAPEVNNEQFF
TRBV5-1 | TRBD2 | CASSLVGTNYEQYF
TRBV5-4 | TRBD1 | CASSFDRGPTYEQYF
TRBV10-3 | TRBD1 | CAISPGQGIYEQYF
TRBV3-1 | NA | CASSQDNGRDMETQYF